A selection of T cell receptor beta chains follows, all from one sample in a study of cytomegalovirus exposure and HLA in healthy donors. Only in-frame clones appear in the TCRdb table, and some are missing; sequencing was by immunoSEQ multiplex PCR. This table has over 200,000 clones, over 75% appearing once. The sample consisted of PBMCs. These receptors originate from a human donor in good health. CDR3s include the opening cysteine and the closing phenylalanine or tryptophan. Each record gives: V gene, J gene, clone size, D gene, CDR3 DNA, CDR3 protein. The D gene is left open where the match is weak. Clone size appears in some rows only: once, few, many, or a class for an expanded clone.

TRBV27	TRBJ2-7	NA	NA	TGTGCCAGCAGTTCCCCCCTTTCAGCGGTGTACGAGCAGTACTTC	CASSSPLSAVYEQYF
TRBV18	TRBJ2-3	NA	TRBD1	TGTGCCAGCTCACCCCGACAGGGGGCAAATGGAGATACGCAGTATTTT	CASSPRQGANGDTQYF
TRBV5-1	TRBJ1-5	NA	TRBD1	TGCGCCAGCAGCCCTGGGACAGTAGGGCAGCCCCAGCATTTT	CASSPGTVGQPQHF
TRBV6-6	TRBJ2-7	NA	NA	TGTGCCAGCACCCTTGGGGGGGGCAGAGGGTACGAGCAGTACTTC	CASTLGGGRGYEQYF
TRBV15	TRBJ2-3	NA	NA	TGTGCCACCAGCAGAGATAAAAGGGGTGGCACAGATACGCAGTATTTT	CATSRDKRGGTDTQYF
TRBV5-5	TRBJ2-2	NA	NA	TGTGCCAGCAGCTACGTTCTACAGGGAACCGGGGAGCTGTTTTTT	CASSYVLQGTGELFF
TRBV19	TRBJ2-6	NA	TRBD1	TGTGCCAGTAGTATCCTCAGGACAGGGCTCTCTGGGGCCAACGTCCTGACTTTC	CASSILRTGLSGANVLTF
TRBV11-3	TRBJ2-7	NA	NA	TGTGCCAGCAGTCGGGCAGGGTCCCTCGAGCAGTACTTC	CASSRAGSLEQYF
TRBV11-2	TRBJ1-1	NA	NA	TGTGCCAGCAGCTTAGTTTTGCGGAGGAACACTGAAGCTTTCTTT	CASSLVLRRNTEAFF
TRBV6-1	TRBJ2-7	NA	NA	TGTGCCAGCACTCTCCTCTACGAGCAGTACTTC	CASTLLYEQYF
TRBV19	TRBJ1-1	NA	TRBD1	TGTGCCAGTAGTACACTATCCGGGACAGGGGGGACTGAAGCTTTCTTT	CASSTLSGTGGTEAFF
TRBV7-6	TRBJ1-1	NA	TRBD1	TGTGCCAGCAGTTTAGAAGGGGGCGGTCCGGTTGCCACTGAAGCTTTCTTT	CASSLEGGGPVATEAFF
TRBV5-3	TRBJ2-7	NA	NA	TGTGCCAGAAGCTTTTTATTTTGGAAGCGGTCTTGCTACGAGCAGTACTTC	CARSFLFWKRSCYEQYF
TRBV20-1	TRBJ1-1	NA	NA	TGCAGTGCTAGAGTGGCCAGTGAAGCTTTCTTT	CSARVASEAFF
TRBV18	TRBJ2-3	NA	TRBD2	TGTGCCAGCTCACCACCGACTAGCGGGAGAACAGATACGCAGTATTTT	CASSPPTSGRTDTQYF
TRBV4-1	TRBJ1-4	once	NA	TGCGCCAGCAGCCAAGGCGCCGGTAGAGAACTTAATGAAAAACTGTTTTTT	CASSQGAGRELNEKLFF
TRBV28	TRBJ2-1	few	TRBD1	TGTGCCAGCAGTTTAGTACAGGGGGCGGGAGAGCAGTTCTTC	CASSLVQGAGEQFF
TRBV4-3	TRBJ2-7	NA	NA	TGCGCCAGCAGCCAACAGACGGGAAGCTCCTACGAGCAGTACTTC	CASSQQTGSSYEQYF
TRBV2	TRBJ1-1	NA	NA	TGTGCCAGCAGTGTGTACATGAACACTGAAGCTTTCTTT	CASSVYMNTEAFF
TRBV6-1	TRBJ2-7	NA	TRBD2	TGTGCCAGCAGTGCCTCCGGGACTAGCGGGAGCAGGGGGGGTGAGCAGTACTTC	CASSASGTSGSRGGEQYF
TRBV4-1	TRBJ2-6	NA	NA	TGCGCCAGCAGCCATCCTAATCCGGGGAACAGTCACTCTGGGGCCAACGTCCTGACTTTC	CASSHPNPGNSHSGANVLTF
TRBV5-1	TRBJ2-2	NA	TRBD2	TGCGCCAGCAGCTTACCGGGACTAGCGGGTTCGAACACCGGGGAGCTGTTTTTT	CASSLPGLAGSNTGELFF
TRBV19	TRBJ2-2	NA	NA	TGTGCCAGTAGTCTAAGTCCGGAGACCGGGGAGCTGTTTTTT	CASSLSPETGELFF
TRBV4-1	TRBJ2-1	NA	NA	TGCGCCAGCAGCCCCCGTCGGGGGGCGGTCGACAATGAGCAGTTCTTC	CASSPRRGAVDNEQFF
TRBV4-1	TRBJ1-5	NA	NA	TGCGCCAGCAGCCAAGAAGCCGGGTTTAGCAATCAGCCCCAGCATTTT	CASSQEAGFSNQPQHF
TRBV5-1	TRBJ2-1	NA	TRBD2	TGCGCCAGCACCGGACTAGCGGGAGTGTCCGAGAATGAGCAGTTCTTC	CASTGLAGVSENEQFF
TRBV5-1	TRBJ2-7	NA	TRBD2	TGCGCCAGCAGCTTAACTAGCGGGAGTTACGAGCAGTACTTC	CASSLTSGSYEQYF
TRBV2	TRBJ2-5	NA	TRBD1	TGTGCCTCCCTAACAGGGGTTGGAGAGACCCAGTACTTC	CASLTGVGETQYF
TRBV6-5	TRBJ2-3	once	TRBD1	TGTGCCAGCAGCACGACAGGGGGCCGAGATACGCAGTATTTT	CASSTTGGRDTQYF
TRBV7-9	TRBJ2-1	NA	TRBD2	TGTGCCAGCAGCTCATACTTAGCGGGCCCCTCCTACAATGAGCAGTTCTTC	CASSSYLAGPSYNEQFF
TRBV5-1	TRBJ2-7	NA	NA	TGCGCCAGCAGGCTTGGGTGGAGGGACAGTTCCTACGAGCAGTACTTC	CASRLGWRDSSYEQYF
TRBV28	TRBJ1-2	NA	NA	TGTGCCAGCAGTTTGGCCCGGATGGAGGATGACTATGGCTACACCTTC	CASSLARMEDDYGYTF
TRBV2	TRBJ1-1	NA	NA	TGTGCCAGCAGGCTACAGGGCCTGAACACTGAAGCTTTCTTT	CASRLQGLNTEAFF
TRBV2	TRBJ2-1	NA	NA	TGTGCCAGCAGGACACACCGGCAGTTCTTC	CASRTHRQFF
TRBV18	TRBJ2-3	NA	NA	TGTGCCAGCTCACCACCGAGAGTCGGAGATACGCAGTATTTT	CASSPPRVGDTQYF
TRBV6-6	TRBJ2-7	NA	TRBD2	TGTGCCAGCAGCCTTCCAGGACTAGCGTCCTACGAGCAGTACTTC	CASSLPGLASYEQYF
TRBV4-1	TRBJ2-1	NA	TRBD2	TGCGCCAGCAGTCGGGGACTAGCGGGGAACAATGAGCAGTTCTTC	CASSRGLAGNNEQFF
TRBV10-3	TRBJ2-3	NA	TRBD2	TGTGCCACCGATTCACCAAGGGGGGGGACTAGCGGTCACATCAATACGCAGTATTTT	CATDSPRGGTSGHINTQYF
TRBV7-8	TRBJ1-3	few	TRBD1	TGTGCCAGCAGCCAGAACACCGACAGGGGGAACACCATATATTTT	CASSQNTDRGNTIYF
TRBV2	TRBJ2-5	once	TRBD1	TGTGCCAGCAGTCTGGACAGGGGGCTGGGAGAGACCCAGTACTTC	CASSLDRGLGETQYF
TRBV7-2	TRBJ2-6	few	NA	TGTGCCAGCAGCCCCCAAACAACCTCTGGGGCCAACGTCCTGACTTTC	CASSPQTTSGANVLTF
TRBV5-1	TRBJ2-1	NA	TRBD2	TGCGCCAGCAGTCCACCTAGCGGGAGGGCCAAGATTTTCCAGTTCTTC	CASSPPSGRAKIFQFF
TRBV27	TRBJ1-2	many	TRBD1	TGTGCCAGCAGTTTACGGGGACCCACAGGGGATTGCTTCTATGGCTACACCTTC	CASSLRGPTGDCFYGYTF
TRBV4-1	TRBJ2-5	NA	TRBD2	TGCGCCAGCAGCACCCTAGCGGGAGAGACCCAGTACTTC	CASSTLAGETQYF
TRBV5-1	TRBJ1-1	NA	TRBD1	TGCGCCAGCAGGGACAGGGGGTATGAGGGCACTGAAGCTTTCTTT	CASRDRGYEGTEAFF
TRBV15	TRBJ2-2	NA	TRBD2	TGTGCCACCAGCGGTCGACTGGGGGGGTTCGGCGGGGAGCTGTTTTTT	CATSGRLGGFGGELFF
TRBV29-1	TRBJ2-3	NA	NA	TGCAGCGTTGAAGACGGGGTAGATACGCAGTATTTT	CSVEDGVDTQYF
TRBV6-5	TRBJ1-3	few	NA	TGTGCCAGCAGACTCACAGGGCACGGAAACACCATATATTTT	CASRLTGHGNTIYF
TRBV9	TRBJ1-4	once	TRBD1	TGTGCCAGCAGCTCCAGGACAGGGGAGAACGAAAAACTGTTTTTT	CASSSRTGENEKLFF
TRBV5-5	TRBJ1-2	NA	TRBD1	TGTGCCAGCAGCTCCGGGACAGGGAGAGGTGGCTACACCTTC	CASSSGTGRGGYTF
TRBV7-2	TRBJ2-7	NA	TRBD2	TGTGCCAGCAGCTGGACTAGCGGTGCCTACGAGCAGTACTTC	CASSWTSGAYEQYF
TRBV30	TRBJ2-6	NA	NA	TGTGCCTCCAAACAGGGATCTGGGGCCAACGTCCTGACTTTC	CASKQGSGANVLTF
TRBV15	TRBJ2-7	NA	NA	TGTGCCACCAGCAGGGGATCGCAGGGATCTAGCTCCTACGAGCAGTACTTC	CATSRGSQGSSSYEQYF